This entry describes one T cell receptor (beta chain). The target antigen is unknown. These data belong to a study of cytomegalovirus exposure and HLA in healthy donors. Trimming shortened V by 5 bases and J by 13 bases, and 8 bases separated the two germline ends. Per the germline V gene, CDR1 is SGHVT and CDR2 is SQSDAQ. The CDR3 totals 10 residues. PCR used 60 Vbeta primers and 13 Jbeta primers. Sequenced by immunoSEQ multiplex PCR; TCRdb stores in-frame clones only, minus some. The data contain roughly 81,000 clones, around three quarters of them singletons. Overall study findings and caveats: Some V segments, including TRBV6-2 and TRBV6-3, were excluded as indistinguishable.

The chain combines TRBV7-4 with TRBJ2-2; D uncertain. This clonotype was sampled from a man in his thirties or forties in good health and CMV-seronegative. Sequencing was carried out using PBMCs. CDR3 in amino acids: CASSKSGLFF. The CDR3 DNA reads as TGTGCCAGCAGCAAATCGGGGCTGTTTTTT.